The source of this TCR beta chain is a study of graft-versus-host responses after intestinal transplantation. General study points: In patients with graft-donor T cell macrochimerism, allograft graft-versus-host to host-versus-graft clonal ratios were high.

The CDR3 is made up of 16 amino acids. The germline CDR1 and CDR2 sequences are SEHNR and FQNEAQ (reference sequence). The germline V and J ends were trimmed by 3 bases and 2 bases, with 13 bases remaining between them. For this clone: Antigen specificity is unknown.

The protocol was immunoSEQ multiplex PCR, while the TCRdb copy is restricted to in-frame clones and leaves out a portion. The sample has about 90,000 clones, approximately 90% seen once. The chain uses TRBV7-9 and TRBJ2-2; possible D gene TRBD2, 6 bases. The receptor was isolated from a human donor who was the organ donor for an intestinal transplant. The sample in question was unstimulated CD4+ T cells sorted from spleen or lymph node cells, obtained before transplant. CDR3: CASSFDSGYNTGELFF. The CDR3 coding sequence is TGTGCCAGCAGCTTTGACAGCGGGTATAACACCGGGGAGCTGTTTTTT.